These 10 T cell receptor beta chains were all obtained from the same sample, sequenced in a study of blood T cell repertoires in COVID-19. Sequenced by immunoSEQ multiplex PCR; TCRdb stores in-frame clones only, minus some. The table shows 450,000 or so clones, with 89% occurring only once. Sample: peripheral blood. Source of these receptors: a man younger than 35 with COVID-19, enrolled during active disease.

CDR3 region: CASSVARGANTGELFF. The CDR3 DNA is TGTGCCAGCAGCGTAGCGCGGGGGGCGAACACCGGGGAGCTGTTTTTT. The chain has TRBV9 and TRBJ2-2, with 8 bases aligning to TRBD2. Germline loops: CDR1 SGDLS, CDR2 YYNGEE. The CDR3 consists of 16 residues. The V segment lost 0 bases and the J segment 0 bases; nucleotides outside the gene matches: 1.

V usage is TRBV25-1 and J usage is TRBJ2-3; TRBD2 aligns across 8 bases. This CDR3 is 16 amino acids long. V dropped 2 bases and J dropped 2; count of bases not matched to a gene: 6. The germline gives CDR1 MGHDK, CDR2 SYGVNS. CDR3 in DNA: TGTGCCAGCAGTGAAGTCGAGACTAGCGACACAGATACGCAGTATTTT. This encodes CASSEVETSDTDTQYF.

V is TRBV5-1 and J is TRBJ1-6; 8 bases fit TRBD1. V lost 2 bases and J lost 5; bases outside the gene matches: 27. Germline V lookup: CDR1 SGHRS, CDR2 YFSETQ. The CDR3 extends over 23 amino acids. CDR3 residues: CASSFPSPKGQGNRPRDNSPLHF. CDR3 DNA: TGCGCCAGCAGCTTCCCCTCCCCAAAAGGACAGGGTAATAGGCCAAGGGATAATTCACCCCTCCACTTT.

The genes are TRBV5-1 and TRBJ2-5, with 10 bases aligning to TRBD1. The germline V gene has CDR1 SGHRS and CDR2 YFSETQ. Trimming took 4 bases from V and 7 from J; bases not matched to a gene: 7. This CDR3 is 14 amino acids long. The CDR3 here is CASSQGQGLVTQYF. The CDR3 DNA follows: TGCGCCAGCAGCCAGGGACAGGGGTTGGTGACCCAGTACTTC.

The CDR3 coding sequence is TGTGCAACCCGGAGCTCCTACGAGCAGTACTTC. This encodes CATRSSYEQYF. The rearrangement links TRBV19 to TRBJ2-7; D not certain. The CDR3 totals 11 residues. Germline CDR1 is LNHDA and CDR2 is SQIVND (reference sequence).

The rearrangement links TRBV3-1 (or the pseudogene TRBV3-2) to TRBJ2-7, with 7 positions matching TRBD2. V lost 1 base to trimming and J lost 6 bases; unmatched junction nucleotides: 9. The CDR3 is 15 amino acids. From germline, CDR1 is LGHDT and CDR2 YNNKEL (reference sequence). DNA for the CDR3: TGTGCCAGCAGCCAAGTGGGACTACAACCGGGCGAGCAGTACTTC. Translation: CASSQVGLQPGEQYF.

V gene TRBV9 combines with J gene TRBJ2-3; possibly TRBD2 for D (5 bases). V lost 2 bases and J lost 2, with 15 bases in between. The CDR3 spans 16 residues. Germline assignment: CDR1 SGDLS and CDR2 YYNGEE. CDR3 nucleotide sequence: TGTGCCAGCAGCGTTGTCGTCGGCGGACTCACAGATACGCAGTATTTT. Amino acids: CASSVVVGGLTDTQYF. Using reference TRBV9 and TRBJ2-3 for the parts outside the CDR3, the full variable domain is DSGVTQTPKHLITATGQRVTLRCSPRSGDLSVYWYQQSLDQGLQFLIQYYNGEERAKGNILERFSAQQFPDLHSELNLSSLELGDSALYFCASSVVVGGLTDTQYFGPGTRLTVL.

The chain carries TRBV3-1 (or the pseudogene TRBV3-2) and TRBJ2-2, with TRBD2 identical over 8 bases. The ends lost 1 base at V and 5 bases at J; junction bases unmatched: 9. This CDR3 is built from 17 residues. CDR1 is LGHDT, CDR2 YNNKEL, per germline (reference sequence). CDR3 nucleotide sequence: TGTGCCAGCAGCCAAGGTCGAGCGGGAGTGGGGACCGGGGAGCTGTTTTTT. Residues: CASSQGRAGVGTGELFF.

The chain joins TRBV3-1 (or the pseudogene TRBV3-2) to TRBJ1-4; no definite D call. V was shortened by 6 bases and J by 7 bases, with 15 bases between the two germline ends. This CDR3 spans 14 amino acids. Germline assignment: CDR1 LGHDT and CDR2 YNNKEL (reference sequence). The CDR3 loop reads CASSPLDLGEKLFF. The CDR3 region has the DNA TGTGCCAGCAGTCCCCTCGACTTGGGTGAAAAACTGTTTTTT.

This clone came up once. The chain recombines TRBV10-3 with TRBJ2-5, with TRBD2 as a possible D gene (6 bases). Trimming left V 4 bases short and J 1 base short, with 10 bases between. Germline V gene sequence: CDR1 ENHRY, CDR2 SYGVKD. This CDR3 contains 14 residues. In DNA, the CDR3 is TGTGCCATCAGTGGGGCGGGGATCCAAGAGACCCAGTACTTC. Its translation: CAISGAGIQETQYF.